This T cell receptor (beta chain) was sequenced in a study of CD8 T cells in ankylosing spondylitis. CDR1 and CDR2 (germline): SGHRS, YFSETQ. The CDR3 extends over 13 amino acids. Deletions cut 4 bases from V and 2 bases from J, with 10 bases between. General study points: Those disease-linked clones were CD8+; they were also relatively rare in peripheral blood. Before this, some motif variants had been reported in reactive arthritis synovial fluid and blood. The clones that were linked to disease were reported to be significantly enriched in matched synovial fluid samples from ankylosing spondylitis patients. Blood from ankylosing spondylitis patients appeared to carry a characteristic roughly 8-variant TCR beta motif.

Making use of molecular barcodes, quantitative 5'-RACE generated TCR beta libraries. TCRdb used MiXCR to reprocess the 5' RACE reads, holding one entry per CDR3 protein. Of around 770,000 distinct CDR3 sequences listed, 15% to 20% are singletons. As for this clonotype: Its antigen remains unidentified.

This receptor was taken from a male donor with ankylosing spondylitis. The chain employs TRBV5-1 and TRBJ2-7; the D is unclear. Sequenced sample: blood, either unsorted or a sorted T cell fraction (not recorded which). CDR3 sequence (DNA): TGCGCCAGCAGCCCTGACATGGCCTACGAGCAGTACTTC. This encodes CASSPDMAYEQYF.